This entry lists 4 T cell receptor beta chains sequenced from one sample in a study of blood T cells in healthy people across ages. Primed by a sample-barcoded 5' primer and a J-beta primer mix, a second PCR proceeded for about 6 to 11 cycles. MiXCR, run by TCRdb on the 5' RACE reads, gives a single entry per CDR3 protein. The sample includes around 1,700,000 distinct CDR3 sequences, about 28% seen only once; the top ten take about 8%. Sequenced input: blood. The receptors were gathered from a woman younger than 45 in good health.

CDR3 in DNA: TGTGCCAGCAGTCCGACAGGGGAGTTGTCCGGGGAGCTGTTTTTT. It yields the protein CASSPTGELSGELFF. This chain links TRBV12-3 or TRBV12-4 with TRBJ2-2; 8 bases align to TRBD1. Losses at the gene ends were 5 bases for V and 6 bases for J; bases not matched to a gene: 8. The CDR3 loop spans 15 amino acids.

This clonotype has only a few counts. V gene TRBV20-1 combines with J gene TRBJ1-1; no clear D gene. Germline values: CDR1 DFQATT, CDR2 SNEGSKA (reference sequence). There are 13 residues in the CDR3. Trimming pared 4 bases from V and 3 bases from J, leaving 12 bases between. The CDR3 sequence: CSAKSQLHTEAFF. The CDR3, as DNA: TGCAGTGCTAAATCCCAGCTACACACTGAAGCTTTCTTT.

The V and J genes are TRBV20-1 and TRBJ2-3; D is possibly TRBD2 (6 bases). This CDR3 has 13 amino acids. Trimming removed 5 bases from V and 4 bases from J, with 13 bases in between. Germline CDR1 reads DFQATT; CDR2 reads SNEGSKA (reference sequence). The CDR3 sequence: CSALSGTPDTQYF. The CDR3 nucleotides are TGCAGTGCTCTTAGCGGTACCCCAGATACGCAGTATTTT.

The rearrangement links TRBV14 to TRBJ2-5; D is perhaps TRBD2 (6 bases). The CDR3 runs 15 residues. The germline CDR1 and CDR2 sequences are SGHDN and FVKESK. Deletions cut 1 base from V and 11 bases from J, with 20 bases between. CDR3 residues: CASSQGLQRRALQYF. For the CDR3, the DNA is TGTGCCAGCAGCCAAGGGTTACAGCGGAGGGCTTTGCAGTACTTC.